The count of the clone carrying this TCR beta chain is one. Its specificity is unknown. Sequencing was performed with immunoSEQ multiplex PCR; in TCRdb, only in-frame clones are kept and a portion is missing. Of about 92,000 clones listed, around 93% are singletons. The sample comes from a study of T cell responses to AZD1222 COVID-19 vaccine. The overall study: Pooling covered second doses at about 4 or about 12 weeks. Whole-study results and caveats: CD4 TCRs linked to vaccination spanned spike, dominating at 160-218 and 743-854.

V was shortened by 5 bases and J by 0 bases, with 13 bases between the two germline ends. Per the germline V gene, CDR1 is MNHEY and CDR2 is SVGAGI. The CDR3 is 15 residues long. V and J are TRBV6-5 and TRBJ1-2; TRBD1 might be the D (6 bases). This receptor was identified in an adult in good health. The material was peripheral blood, obtained on day 0 of AZD1222 vaccination. CDR3 coding DNA: TGTGCCAGCAGTAAAACAGGGACTACTAACTATGGCTACACCTTC. Translating it yields CASSKTGTTNYGYTF.